Sequencing of this T cell receptor beta chain was carried out in a study of OX40 agonist ivuxolimab in advanced cancers. V was clipped by 4 bases and J by 4 bases, with 14 bases between them. The CDR3 totals 14 residues. Germline CDR1 SGHTA, CDR2 FQGNSA. Generated by immunoSEQ multiplex PCR, the TCRdb table keeps only in-frame clones and is missing some. The sample contains roughly 90,000 clones, about 83% of which appear only once. Patients with autoimmune history or systemic immunosuppression were excluded. The source was CD4+ or CD8+ T cells sorted from blood, collected in a trial of the OX40 agonist ivuxolimab. The clonotype comes from an adult with an advanced solid tumor such as melanoma, head and neck, liver or kidney cancer. The genes are TRBV7-2 and TRBJ2-7, with D tentatively TRBD1 (5 bases). CDR3 DNA: TGTGCCAGCAGCTCCTTCCGAGACAGATACGAGCAGTACTTC. Encoded protein: CASSSFRDRYEQYF. Looking up the rest from reference TRBV7-2 and TRBJ2-7 gives the full variable domain: GAGVSQSPSNKVTEKGKDVELRCDPISGHTALYWYRQSLGQGLEFLIYFQGNSAPDKSGLPSDRFSAERTGGSVSTLTIQRTQQEDSAVYLCASSSFRDRYEQYFGPGTRLTVT.